Included here is one T cell receptor beta chain sequence, with context. The antigen is not known. The data were taken from a study of T cell responses to AZD1222 COVID-19 vaccine. Regarding the study as a whole: Reports say nearly half of spike-specific TCRs go after unmutated variant regions. Once two AZD1222 doses were given, Spike-specific TCR breadth and depth went up.

Between the trimmed V and J ends, which lost 4 bases and 11 bases, there was a span of 18 bases. Per germline, CDR1 SGHRS and CDR2 YFSETQ. This CDR3 comprises 13 residues. Sequenced by immunoSEQ multiplex PCR; TCRdb stores in-frame clones only, minus some. The sample consists of 100,000 to 130,000 clones, around 92% of them appearing once. The receptor's source is an adult who received the AZD1222 COVID-19 vaccine. The chain recombines TRBV5-1 with TRBJ1-2, with TRBD1 as a possible D gene (5 bases). The sample in question was peripheral blood, obtained 28 days after the second AZD1222 dose. This CDR3 is CASSKSVPDSYTF. DNA for the CDR3: TGCGCCAGCAGCAAGTCTGTCCCCGACAGTTACACCTTC.